The 13 T cell receptor beta chains reported below all come from one sample, sequenced in a study of glioma-infiltrating T cells (dated by TCRdb to 2015 to 2016). Instrument on record: Illumina MiSeq. TCR alpha and beta CDR3 regions were amplified with the iRepertoire nested amplicon-rescue multiplex PCR (arm-PCR) platform from RNA. TCRdb reanalyzed the raw reads on its own, using fastp at Q25 for trimming and MiXCR for clone calling, and kept in-frame beta chains. Each entry is one CDR3 protein sequence, shown with its most common DNA and genes. This sample has 300,000 to 450,000 distinct CDR3 sequences in its table, and roughly two fifths of those were observed once. The ten biggest clones cover approximately 12% of the sample. Sequencing was performed on glioma tissue, nonneoplastic brain tissue, or PBMCs (not recorded which). All receptors come from a human donor with low-grade glioma or glioblastoma, undergoing nonglioma brain surgery, or in good health (not recorded which).

In this sample, this clonotype turned up many times. The rearrangement uses TRBV4-3 and TRBJ2-1; TRBD2 agrees at 9 bases. After removal of 4 bases from V and 4 bases from J, the junction contained 5 bases not matched to a gene. Germline lookup yields CDR1 LGHNA and CDR2 YSLEER. CDR3 length equals 15 residues. CDR3 in amino acids: CASSPGLARYNEQFF. The CDR3 DNA sequence: TGCGCCAGCAGCCCTGGACTAGCGAGATACAATGAGCAGTTCTTC.

The chain uses TRBV27 and TRBJ1-2; 8 nucleotides align to TRBD1. The CDR3 has 15 residues. V shed 5 bases and J 4 bases; nucleotides not matched to a gene: 9. Germline V lookup: CDR1 MNHEY, CDR2 SMNVEV (reference sequence). The CDR3 here is CASSPGQARGYGYTF. The CDR3 DNA sequence: TGTGCCAGCAGTCCGGGACAGGCCAGGGGCTATGGCTACACCTTC.

Many counts were recorded for this clonotype. The rearrangement joins TRBV6-2 or TRBV6-3 to TRBJ2-2; D unclear. Between the trimmed V and J ends, which lost 6 bases and 4 bases, there was a span of 6 bases. This CDR3 has 12 residues. Germline CDR1 MNHEY, CDR2 SVGEGT. The CDR3 nucleotides are TGTGCCAGCAGCCGCTTCACCGGGGAGCTGTTTTTT. Protein: CASSRFTGELFF.

Of note for this clonotype: One base away lies a much larger clone, so this may be a sequencing read error. This sequence joins TRBV27 and TRBJ2-2; a possible D gene is TRBD2 (6 bases). CDR3 length: 16 amino acids. V lost 2 bases, J lost 3 bases, and 13 bases lay in between. The V gene's germline CDR1 is MNHEY and CDR2 SMNVEV (reference sequence). CDR3 amino acids: CASSLVRRDDTGELFF. CDR3 nucleotide sequence: TGTGCCAGCAGTTTAGTCCGGCGGGATGACACCGGGGAGCTGTTTTTT.

This chain uses TRBV25-1 with TRBJ2-3, with 9 bases that match TRBD1. Germline V CDR1 and CDR2: MGHDK, SYGVNS. V lost 6 bases and J lost 12; bases outside the gene matches: 16. The CDR3 totals 15 residues. The CDR3 nucleotides read TGTGCCAGCAGCGGACAGGGGACCTACTCAGATGCACAGTATTTT. Its translation: CASSGQGTYSDAQYF.

Concerning this clonotype itself: A read error may explain this, as a much larger clone is one base away. The gene calls are TRBV20-1 and TRBJ1-1, with a possible D match to TRBD1 (6 bases). V was clipped by 5 bases and J by 5 bases, with 15 bases between them. The CDR3 runs to 13 residues. Germline V gene lookup returns CDR1 DFQATT and CDR2 SNEGSKA (reference sequence). The CDR3: CSAWTDWETEAFF. The CDR3 nucleotides are TGCAGTGCTTGGACAGATTGGGAGACTGAAGCTTTCTTT.

The CDR3 here is CARRDRDRGLEQYF. CDR3 sequence (DNA): TGTGCCAGACGGGACCGGGACAGGGGCCTCGAGCAGTACTTC. This rearrangement joins TRBV28 to TRBJ2-7, with TRBD1 matching 10 bases. This CDR3 comprises 14 residues. Germline V gives CDR1 MDHEN, CDR2 SYDVKM. J was trimmed by 6 bases and V by 9 bases; bases with no gene match: 11.

This clonotype occurred once. A much more abundant neighbour one base away suggests this may be a read error. Written as DNA, the CDR3 is TGTGGCACCAGCAGAGAGGGCAGGGTCAATCAGCCCCAGCATTTT. Its translation: CGTSREGRVNQPQHF. The V call is TRBV15, the J call TRBJ1-5; a weak D match, TRBD1 (5 bases). The CDR3 is 15 residues long. CDR1 and CDR2 from the germline V gene are LNHNV and YYDKDF (reference sequence).

About this clonotype itself: A much larger clone sits a single nucleotide away, making a read error possible. V gene TRBV7-6 combines with J gene TRBJ2-7; no definite D call. CDR3 length equals 13 residues. Germline V gene lookup returns CDR1 SGHVS and CDR2 FNYEAQ. CDR3 sequence: CASSLADSYEQCF. DNA of the CDR3: TGTGCCAGCAGCTTAGCTGATTCCTACGAGCAGTGCTTC.

The chain recombines TRBV20-1 with TRBJ1-4, with TRBD1 identical over 8 bases. The V gene end was trimmed by 1 base and the J gene end by 6 bases; junction bases not matched to a gene: 10. The CDR3 spans 16 residues. CDR1 and CDR2 (germline): DFQATT, SNEGSKA (reference sequence). CDR3 DNA sequence: TGCAGTGCTAGAGGTGGACAGGGAAATTTATATGAAAAACTGTTTTTT. Translation: CSARGGQGNLYEKLFF.

Concerning this clonotype itself: A much bigger clone sits one base away, suggesting this may be a read error. The chain's CDR3 is CASSRSGSGTYNEQFF. CDR3 nucleotides: TGTGCCAGCAGTCGTAGCGGGAGTGGGACCTACAATGAGCAGTTCTTC. V is TRBV6-4 and J is TRBJ2-1; 9 bases align to TRBD2. The CDR3 extends over 16 amino acids. The V segment lost 5 bases and the J segment 2 bases; nucleotides outside the gene matches: 7. Germline V gene lookup returns CDR1 MRHNA and CDR2 SNTAGT.

This clonotype was detected only a few times. V is TRBV20-1 and J is TRBJ2-1; D ambiguous. The germline V gene encodes CDR1 DFQATT and CDR2 SNEGSKA (reference sequence). V lost 3 bases, J lost 8 bases, and 14 bases lay in between. The CDR3 is made up of 13 amino acids. The chain's CDR3 is CSASGLIIYEQFF. DNA for the CDR3: TGCAGTGCTAGCGGGCTTATAATCTATGAGCAGTTCTTC.

The J gene is TRBJ2-6, the V gene TRBV12-3 or TRBV12-4, with 7 positions matching TRBD1. Losses at the gene ends were 11 bases for V and 2 bases for J; bases not matched to a gene: 9. This CDR3 has 15 amino acids. The CDR3 spells CAGRTGLTGANVLTF. DNA for the CDR3: TGTGCCGGACGGACAGGCCTAACTGGGGCCAACGTCCTGACTTTC.